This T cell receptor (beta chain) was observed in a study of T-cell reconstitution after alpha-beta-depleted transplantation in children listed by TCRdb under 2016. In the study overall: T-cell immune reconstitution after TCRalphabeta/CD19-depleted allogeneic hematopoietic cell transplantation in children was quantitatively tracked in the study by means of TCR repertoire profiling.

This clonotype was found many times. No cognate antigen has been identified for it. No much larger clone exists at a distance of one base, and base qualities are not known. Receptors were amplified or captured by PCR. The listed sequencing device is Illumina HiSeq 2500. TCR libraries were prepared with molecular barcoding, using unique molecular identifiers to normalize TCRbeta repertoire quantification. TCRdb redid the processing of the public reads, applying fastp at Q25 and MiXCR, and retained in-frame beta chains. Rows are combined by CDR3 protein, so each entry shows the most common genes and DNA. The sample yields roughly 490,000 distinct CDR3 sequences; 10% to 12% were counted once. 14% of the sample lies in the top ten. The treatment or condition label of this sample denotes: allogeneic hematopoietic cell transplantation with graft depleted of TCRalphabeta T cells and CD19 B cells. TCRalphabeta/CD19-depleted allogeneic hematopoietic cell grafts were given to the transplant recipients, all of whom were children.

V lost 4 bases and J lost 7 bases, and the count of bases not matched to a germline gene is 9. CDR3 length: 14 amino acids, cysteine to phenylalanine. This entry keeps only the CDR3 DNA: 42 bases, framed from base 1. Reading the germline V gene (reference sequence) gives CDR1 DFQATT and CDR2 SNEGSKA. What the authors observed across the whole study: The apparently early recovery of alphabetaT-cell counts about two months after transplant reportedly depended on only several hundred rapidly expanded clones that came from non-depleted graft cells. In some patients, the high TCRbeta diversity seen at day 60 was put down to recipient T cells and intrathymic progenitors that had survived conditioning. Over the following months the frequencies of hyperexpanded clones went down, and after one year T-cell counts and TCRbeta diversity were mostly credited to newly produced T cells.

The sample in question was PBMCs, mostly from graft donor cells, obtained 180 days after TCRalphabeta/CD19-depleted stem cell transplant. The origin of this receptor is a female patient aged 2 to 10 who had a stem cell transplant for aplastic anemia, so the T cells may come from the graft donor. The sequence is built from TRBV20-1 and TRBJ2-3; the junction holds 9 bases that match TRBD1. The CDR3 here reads CSATGDRDRYTQYF. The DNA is TGCAGTGCTACCGGGGACAGGGATCGGTATACGCAGTATTTT.